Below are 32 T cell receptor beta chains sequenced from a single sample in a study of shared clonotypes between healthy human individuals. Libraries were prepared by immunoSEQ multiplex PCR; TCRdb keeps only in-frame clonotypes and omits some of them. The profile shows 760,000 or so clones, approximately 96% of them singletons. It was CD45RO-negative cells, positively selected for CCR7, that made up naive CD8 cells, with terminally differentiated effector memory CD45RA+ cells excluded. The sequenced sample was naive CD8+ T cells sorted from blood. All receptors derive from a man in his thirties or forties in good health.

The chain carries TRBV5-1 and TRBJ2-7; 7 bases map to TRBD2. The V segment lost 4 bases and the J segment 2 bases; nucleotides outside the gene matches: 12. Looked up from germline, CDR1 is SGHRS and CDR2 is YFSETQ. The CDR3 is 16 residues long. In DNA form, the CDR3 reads TGCGCCAGCAGCCCTCTCTCGGCGGGAGTGCCCTACGAGCAGTACTTC. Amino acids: CASSPLSAGVPYEQYF.

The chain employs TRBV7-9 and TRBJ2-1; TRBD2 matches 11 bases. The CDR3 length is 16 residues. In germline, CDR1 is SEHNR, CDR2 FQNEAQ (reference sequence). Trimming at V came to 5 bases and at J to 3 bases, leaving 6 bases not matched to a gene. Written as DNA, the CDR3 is TGTGCCAGCAGCCCCATACTAGCGGGAGTCTACAATGAGCAGTTCTTC. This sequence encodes CASSPILAGVYNEQFF.

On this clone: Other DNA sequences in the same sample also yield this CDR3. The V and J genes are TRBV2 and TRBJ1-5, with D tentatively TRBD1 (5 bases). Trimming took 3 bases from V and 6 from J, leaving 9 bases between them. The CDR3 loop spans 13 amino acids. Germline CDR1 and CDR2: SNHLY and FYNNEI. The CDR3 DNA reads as TGTGCCAGCAGTGACCAGGGCTCTCAGCCCCAGCATTTT. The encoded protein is CASSDQGSQPQHF.

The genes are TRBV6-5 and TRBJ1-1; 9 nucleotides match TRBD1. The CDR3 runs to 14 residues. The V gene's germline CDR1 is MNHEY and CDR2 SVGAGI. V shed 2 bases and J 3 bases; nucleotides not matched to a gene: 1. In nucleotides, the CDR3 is TGTGCCAGCAGTTACGGGACAGGGTACACTGAAGCTTTCTTT. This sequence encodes CASSYGTGYTEAFF.

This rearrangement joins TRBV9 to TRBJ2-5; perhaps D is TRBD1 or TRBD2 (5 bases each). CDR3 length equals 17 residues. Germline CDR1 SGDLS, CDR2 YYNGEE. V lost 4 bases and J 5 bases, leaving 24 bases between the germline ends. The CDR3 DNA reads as TGTGCCAGCAGCCCGAGGGGAAGGGAATCCCTCATGGAGACCCAGTACTTC. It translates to CASSPRGRESLMETQYF.

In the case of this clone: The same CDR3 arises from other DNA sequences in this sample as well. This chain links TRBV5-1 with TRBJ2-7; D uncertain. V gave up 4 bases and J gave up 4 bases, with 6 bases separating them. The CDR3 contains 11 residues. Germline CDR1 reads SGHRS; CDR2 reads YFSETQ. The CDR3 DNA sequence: TGCGCCAGCAGCGGCTCTTACGAGCAGTACTTC. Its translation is CASSGSYEQYF.

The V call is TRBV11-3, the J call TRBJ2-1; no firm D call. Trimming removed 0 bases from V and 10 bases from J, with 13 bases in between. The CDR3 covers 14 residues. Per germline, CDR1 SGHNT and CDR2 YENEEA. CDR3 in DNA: TGTGCCAGCAGCTTAGATCCGGGCAGCAGAGAGCAGTTCTTC. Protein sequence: CASSLDPGSREQFF.

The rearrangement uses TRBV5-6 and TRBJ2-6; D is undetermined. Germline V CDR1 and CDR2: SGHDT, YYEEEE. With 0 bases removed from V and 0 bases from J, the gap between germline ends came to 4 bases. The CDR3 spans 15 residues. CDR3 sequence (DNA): TGTGCCAGCAGCTTGGTGAGCTCTGGGGCCAACGTCCTGACTTTC. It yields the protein CASSLVSSGANVLTF.

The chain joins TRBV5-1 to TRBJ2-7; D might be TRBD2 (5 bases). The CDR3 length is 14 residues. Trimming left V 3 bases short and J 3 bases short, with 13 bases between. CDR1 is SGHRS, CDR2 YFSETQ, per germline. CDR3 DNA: TGCGCCAGCAGCTCTACTAGAAACCACTACGAGCAGTACTTC. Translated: CASSSTRNHYEQYF. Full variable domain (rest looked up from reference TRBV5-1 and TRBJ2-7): KAGVTQTPRYLIKTRGQQVTLSCSPISGHRSVSWYQQTPGQGLQFLFEYFSETQRNKGNFPGRFSGRQFSNSRSEMNVSTLELGDSALYLCASSSTRNHYEQYFGPGTRLTVT.

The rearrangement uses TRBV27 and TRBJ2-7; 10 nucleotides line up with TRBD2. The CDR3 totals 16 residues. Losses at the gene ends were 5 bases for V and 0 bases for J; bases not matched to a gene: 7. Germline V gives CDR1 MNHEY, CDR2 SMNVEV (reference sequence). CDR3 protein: CASSPNSGRSSYEQYF. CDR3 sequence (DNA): TGTGCCAGCAGTCCCAATAGCGGGAGGAGCTCCTACGAGCAGTACTTC.

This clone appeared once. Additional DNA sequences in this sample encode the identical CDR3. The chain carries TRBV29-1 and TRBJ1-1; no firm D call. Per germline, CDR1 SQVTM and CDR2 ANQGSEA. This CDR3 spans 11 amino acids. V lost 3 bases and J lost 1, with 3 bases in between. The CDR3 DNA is TGCAGCGTTGATACGAACACTGAAGCTTTCTTT. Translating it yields CSVDTNTEAFF.

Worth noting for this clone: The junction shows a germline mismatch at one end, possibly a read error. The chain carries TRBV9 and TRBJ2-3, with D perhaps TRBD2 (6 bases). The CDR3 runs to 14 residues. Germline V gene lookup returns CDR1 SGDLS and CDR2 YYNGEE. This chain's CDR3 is CASSPDGSTGTQYF. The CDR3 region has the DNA TGTGCCAGCAGCCCCGACGGGAGCACAGGTACGCAGTATTTT.

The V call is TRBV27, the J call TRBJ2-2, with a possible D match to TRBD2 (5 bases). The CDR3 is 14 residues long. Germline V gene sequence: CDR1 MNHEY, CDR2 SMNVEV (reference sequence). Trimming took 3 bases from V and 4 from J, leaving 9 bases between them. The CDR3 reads CASSLLDSTGELFF. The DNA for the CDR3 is TGTGCCAGCAGTTTGCTGGACTCCACCGGGGAGCTGTTTTTT.

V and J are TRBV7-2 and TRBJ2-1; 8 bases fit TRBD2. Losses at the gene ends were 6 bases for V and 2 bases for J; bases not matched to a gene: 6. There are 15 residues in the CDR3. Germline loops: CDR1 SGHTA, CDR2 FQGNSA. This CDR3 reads CASSRSGSTYNEQFF. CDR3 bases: TGTGCCAGCAGTCGAAGCGGGAGCACCTACAATGAGCAGTTCTTC.

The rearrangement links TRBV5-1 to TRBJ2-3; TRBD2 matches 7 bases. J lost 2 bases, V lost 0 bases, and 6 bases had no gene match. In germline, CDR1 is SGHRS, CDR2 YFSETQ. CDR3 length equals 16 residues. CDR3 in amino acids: CASSLGASGATDTQYF. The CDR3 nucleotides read TGCGCCAGCAGCTTGGGGGCTAGCGGAGCCACAGATACGCAGTATTTT.

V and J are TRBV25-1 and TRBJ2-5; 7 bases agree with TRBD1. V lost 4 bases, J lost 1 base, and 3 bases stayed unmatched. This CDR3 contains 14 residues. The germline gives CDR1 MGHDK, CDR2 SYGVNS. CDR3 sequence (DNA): TGTGCCAGCAGTGCATGGGACAGCCAAGAGACCCAGTACTTC. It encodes CASSAWDSQETQYF.

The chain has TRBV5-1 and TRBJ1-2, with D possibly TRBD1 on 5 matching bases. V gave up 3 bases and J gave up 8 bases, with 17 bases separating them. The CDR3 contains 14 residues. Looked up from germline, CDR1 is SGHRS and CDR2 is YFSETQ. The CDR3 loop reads CASSYGTSAAGYTF. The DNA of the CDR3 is TGCGCCAGCAGCTACGGGACGTCGGCCGCGGGCTACACCTTC.

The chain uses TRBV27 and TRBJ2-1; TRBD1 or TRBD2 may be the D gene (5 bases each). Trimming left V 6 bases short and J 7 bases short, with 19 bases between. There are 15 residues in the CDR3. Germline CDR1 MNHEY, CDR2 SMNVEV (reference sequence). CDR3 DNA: TGTGCCAGCAGGATAGCTCCGGGGACCGATAATGAGCAGTTCTTC. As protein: CASRIAPGTDNEQFF.

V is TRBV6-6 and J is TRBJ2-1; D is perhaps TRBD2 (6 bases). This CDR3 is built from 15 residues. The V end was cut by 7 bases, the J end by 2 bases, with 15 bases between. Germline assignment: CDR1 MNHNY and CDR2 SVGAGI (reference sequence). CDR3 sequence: CASNLFPGAYNEQFF. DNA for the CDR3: TGTGCCAGCAACCTTTTCCCGGGGGCCTACAATGAGCAGTTCTTC.

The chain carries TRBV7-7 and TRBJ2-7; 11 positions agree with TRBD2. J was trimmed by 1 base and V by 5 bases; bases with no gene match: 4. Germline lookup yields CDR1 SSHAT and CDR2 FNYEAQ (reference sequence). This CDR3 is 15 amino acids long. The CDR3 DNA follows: TGTGCCAGCAGCCCTGGGACTAGCGGATCCTACGAGCAGTACTTC. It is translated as CASSPGTSGSYEQYF.

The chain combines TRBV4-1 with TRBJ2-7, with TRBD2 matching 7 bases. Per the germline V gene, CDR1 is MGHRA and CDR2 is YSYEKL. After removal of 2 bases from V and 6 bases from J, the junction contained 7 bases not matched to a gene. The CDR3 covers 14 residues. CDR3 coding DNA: TGCGCCAGCAGCCAACCGGGACTATCGGCCGAGCAGTACTTC. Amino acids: CASSQPGLSAEQYF.

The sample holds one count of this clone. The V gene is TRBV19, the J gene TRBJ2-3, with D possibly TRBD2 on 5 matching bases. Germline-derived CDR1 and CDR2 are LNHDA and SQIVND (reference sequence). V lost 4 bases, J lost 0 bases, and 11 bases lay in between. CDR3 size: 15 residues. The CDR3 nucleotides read TGTGCCAGTAGTACTGGACTGATTAGCACAGATACGCAGTATTTT. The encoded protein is CASSTGLISTDTQYF.

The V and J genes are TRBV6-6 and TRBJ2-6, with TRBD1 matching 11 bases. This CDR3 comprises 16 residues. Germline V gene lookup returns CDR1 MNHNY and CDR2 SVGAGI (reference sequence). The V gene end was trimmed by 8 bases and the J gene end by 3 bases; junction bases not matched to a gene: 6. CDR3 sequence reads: CASSGQGVFGANVLTF. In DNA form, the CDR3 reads TGTGCCAGCTCGGGACAGGGGGTTTTTGGGGCCAACGTCCTGACTTTC.

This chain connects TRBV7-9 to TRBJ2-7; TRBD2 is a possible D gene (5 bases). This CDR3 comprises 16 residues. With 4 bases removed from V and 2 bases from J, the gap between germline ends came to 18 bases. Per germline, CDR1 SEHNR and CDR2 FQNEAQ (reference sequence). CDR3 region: CASSSNGLGATYEQYF. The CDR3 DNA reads TGTGCCAGCAGCTCTAACGGGCTGGGAGCCACCTACGAGCAGTACTTC.

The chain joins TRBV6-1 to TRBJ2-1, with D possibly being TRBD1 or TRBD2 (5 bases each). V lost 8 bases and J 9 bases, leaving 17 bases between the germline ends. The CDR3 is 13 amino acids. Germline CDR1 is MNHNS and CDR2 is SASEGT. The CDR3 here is CASPEEGYGEQFF. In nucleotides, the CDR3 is TGTGCCAGCCCTGAAGAGGGGTACGGTGAGCAGTTCTTC.

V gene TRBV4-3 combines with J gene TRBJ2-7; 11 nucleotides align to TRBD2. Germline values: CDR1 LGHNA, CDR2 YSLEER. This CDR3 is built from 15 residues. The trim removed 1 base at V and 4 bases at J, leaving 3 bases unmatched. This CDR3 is CASSQGLAGIYEQYF. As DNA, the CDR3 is TGCGCCAGCAGCCAAGGACTAGCGGGGATTTACGAGCAGTACTTC.

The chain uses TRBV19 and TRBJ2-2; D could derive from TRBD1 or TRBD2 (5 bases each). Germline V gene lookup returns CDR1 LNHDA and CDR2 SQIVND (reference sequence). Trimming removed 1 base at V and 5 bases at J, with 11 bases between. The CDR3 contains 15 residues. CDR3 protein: CASSIAPWGTGELFF. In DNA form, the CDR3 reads TGTGCCAGTAGTATAGCCCCATGGGGGACCGGGGAGCTGTTTTTT.

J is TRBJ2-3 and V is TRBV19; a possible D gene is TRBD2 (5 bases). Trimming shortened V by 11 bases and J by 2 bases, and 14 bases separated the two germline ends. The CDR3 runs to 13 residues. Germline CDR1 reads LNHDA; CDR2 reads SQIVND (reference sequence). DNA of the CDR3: TGTGCCCACTCCAAAGACTACACAGATACGCAGTATTTT. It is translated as CAHSKDYTDTQYF.

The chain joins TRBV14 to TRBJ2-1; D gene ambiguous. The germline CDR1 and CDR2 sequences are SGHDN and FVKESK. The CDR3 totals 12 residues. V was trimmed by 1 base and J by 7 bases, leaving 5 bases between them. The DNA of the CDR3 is TGTGCCAGCAGCCAAGTGCTAAATGAGCAGTTCTTC. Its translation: CASSQVLNEQFF.

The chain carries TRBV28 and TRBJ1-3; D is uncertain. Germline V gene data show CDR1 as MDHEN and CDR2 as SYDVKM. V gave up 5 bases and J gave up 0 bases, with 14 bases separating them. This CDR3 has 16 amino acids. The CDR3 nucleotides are TGTGCCAGCAGTCCGATGACCTTATCCTCTGGAAACACCATATATTTT. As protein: CASSPMTLSSGNTIYF. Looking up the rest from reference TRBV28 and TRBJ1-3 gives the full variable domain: DVKVTQSSRYLVKRTGEKVFLECVQDMDHENMFWYRQDPGLGLRLIYFSYDVKMKEKGDIPEGYSVSREKKERFSLILESASTNQTSMYLCASSPMTLSSGNTIYFGEGSWLTVV.

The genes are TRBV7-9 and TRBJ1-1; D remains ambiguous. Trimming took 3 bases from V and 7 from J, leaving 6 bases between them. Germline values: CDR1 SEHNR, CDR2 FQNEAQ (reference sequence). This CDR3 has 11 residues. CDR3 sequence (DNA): TGTGCCAGCAGCTTCGGCCTTGAAGCTTTCTTT. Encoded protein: CASSFGLEAFF.

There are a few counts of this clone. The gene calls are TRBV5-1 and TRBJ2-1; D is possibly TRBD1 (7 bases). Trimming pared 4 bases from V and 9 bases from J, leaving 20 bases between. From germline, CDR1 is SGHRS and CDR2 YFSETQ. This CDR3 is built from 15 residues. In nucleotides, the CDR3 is TGCGCCAGCAGCCCCACAGGGGTGGGACTCGGTGAGCAGTTCTTC. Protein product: CASSPTGVGLGEQFF.